This T cell receptor (beta chain) was captured by sequencing in a study of CD8+ T cells in alopecia areata. Study-wide results and limits: Patients shared TCRs less clearly than mice did, possibly owing to HLA. Alopecia totalis/universalis scalp especially showed more expanded CD8+ clones than normal scalp. Scalp sample data also include resident alphabeta T cells from normal skin.

On this clone: The antigen is undetermined.

There are 12 residues in the CDR3. CDR1 and CDR2 from the germline V gene are SQVTM and ANQGSEA. Trimming took 3 bases from V and 3 from J, leaving 8 bases between them. Reverse transcribed after extraction, RNA yielded cDNA as the sequencing template. Repertoires were generated with immunoSEQ multiplex PCR, while TCRdb's copy carries only in-frame clones and drops some. The sample holds about 99,000 clones; 45% to 60% are singletons and the top ten take 8% to 10%. This receptor was identified in a human donor in good health. This chain uses TRBV29-1 with TRBJ2-5; D gene unclear. The sequenced sample was CD4+ T cells sorted from blood. The CDR3 nucleotides read TGCAGCGTTGACGTACTTGAAGAGACCCAGTACTTC. Translating gives CSVDVLEETQYF.